This passage covers 5 T cell receptor beta chains from one sample sequenced in a study of T cell changes during pregnancy in multiple sclerosis. Profiled with immunoSEQ multiplex PCR; TCRdb holds only in-frame clones, not every one. The sample yields 40,000 to 50,000 clones, around nine tenths seen once. The source was CD4+ T cells from peripheral blood mononuclear cells, collected before pregnancy. All receptors come from a female donor with multiple sclerosis, enrolled in a pregnancy study.

The chain carries TRBV5-4 and TRBJ2-3, with 9 positions matching TRBD1. After removal of 2 bases from V and 2 bases from J, the junction contained 3 bases not matched to a gene. The CDR3 totals 15 residues. CDR1 is SGHNT and CDR2 is YYREEE in the germline V gene (reference sequence). The CDR3 nucleotides read TGTGCCAGCAGCTTAGGGGACAGGGCCACAGATACGCAGTATTTT. It translates to CASSLGDRATDTQYF.

The CDR3 sequence is CASSLGLAGGYEQYF. CDR3 DNA: TGCGCCAGCAGCTTGGGACTAGCGGGCGGATACGAGCAGTACTTC. The V call is TRBV5-1, the J call TRBJ2-7, with TRBD2 matching over 10 bases. The CDR3 spans 15 residues. Germline CDR1 SGHRS, CDR2 YFSETQ. With V trimmed by 0 bases and J by 4 bases, 4 bases remained unmatched.

The J gene is TRBJ2-5, the V gene TRBV18, with TRBD1 identical over 7 bases. J was trimmed by 1 base and V by 2 bases; bases with no gene match: 4. The CDR3 runs 15 residues. Looked up from germline, CDR1 is KGHSH and CDR2 is LQKENI. The CDR3 reads CASSPSRDSQETQYF. In DNA, the CDR3 is TGTGCCAGCTCACCAAGCCGGGACAGCCAAGAGACCCAGTACTTC.

This clone was recorded only once. The V and J genes are TRBV9 and TRBJ2-7, with 7 bases matching TRBD1. Germline V gives CDR1 SGDLS, CDR2 YYNGEE. This CDR3 spans 14 amino acids. Trimming took 2 bases from V and 3 from J; bases not matched to a gene: 5. The DNA for the CDR3 is TGTGCCAGCAGCGTGGGGACAGTGGGCTACGAGCAGTACTTC. Encoded protein: CASSVGTVGYEQYF.

The chain uses TRBV4-2 and TRBJ2-4; 12 positions match TRBD2. CDR3 length: 19 residues. Germline CDR1 reads LGHNA; CDR2 reads YNFKEQ. V lost 2 bases and J lost 8; bases outside the gene matches: 16. CDR3 protein: CASSQPLPGTSGPRDIQYF. The CDR3 DNA reads TGTGCCAGCAGCCAACCCCTTCCCGGGACTAGCGGGCCTAGGGACATTCAGTACTTC.